Listed here are 16 T cell receptor beta chains from one sample, sequenced in a study of CD8 T cells in ankylosing spondylitis. TCRdb passed the 5' RACE reads through MiXCR, listing each CDR3 protein once. The table has around 53,000 distinct CDR3 sequences, approximately 7.4% seen once. Sample: blood, either unsorted or a sorted T cell fraction (not recorded which). The receptors originated from a female donor with ankylosing spondylitis or in good health (not recorded which).

The table lists this clonotype with many counts. The chain is built from TRBV20-1 and TRBJ1-5; 9 bases fit TRBD1. CDR1 is DFQATT, CDR2 SNEGSKA, per germline (reference sequence). This CDR3 is 16 amino acids long. J lost 1 base, V lost 5 bases, and 9 bases had no gene match. CDR3 nucleotides: TGCAGTGCTTTCGGGCGGGACAGGGCAAGCAATCAGCCCCAGCATTTT. It translates to CSAFGRDRASNQPQHF.

This clonotype has a handful of counts. The J gene is TRBJ2-1, the V gene TRBV7-9; 10 nucleotides agree with TRBD1. This CDR3 spans 15 amino acids. V was clipped by 5 bases and J by 4 bases; unmatched bases: 5. Looked up from germline, CDR1 is SEHNR and CDR2 is FQNEAQ (reference sequence). DNA for the CDR3: TGTGCCAGCAGCATCGACAGGGGGCTTTACAATGAGCAGTTCTTC. Residues: CASSIDRGLYNEQFF.

The table lists this clonotype with a few counts. The gene calls are TRBV3-1 and TRBJ2-2; either TRBD1 or TRBD2 may supply D (6 bases each). The CDR3 sequence is 13 residues long. CDR1 is LGHDT, CDR2 YNNKEL, per germline (reference sequence). The ends were cut back, 5 bases at V and 6 bases at J, with 10 bases in the middle. The CDR3 reads CASSFGGPGELFF. CDR3 nucleotides: TGTGCCAGCAGCTTTGGGGGGCCCGGGGAGCTGTTTTTT.

This clonotype was detected ten times or more. The CDR3 sequence is CSARDPSITEAFF. The CDR3 nucleotides read TGCAGTGCTAGGGACCCCTCTATCACTGAAGCTTTCTTT. The chain links TRBV20-1 to TRBJ1-1; no definite D call. CDR1 is DFQATT and CDR2 is SNEGSKA in the germline V gene (reference sequence). The length of the CDR3 is 13 residues. The V end lost 3 bases, the J end lost 4 bases, and 12 bases lay between the germline ends.

This clonotype was detected many times. The V and J genes are TRBV3-1 and TRBJ2-1; D tentatively reads TRBD1 or TRBD2 (5 bases each). The germline gives CDR1 LGHDT, CDR2 YNNKEL (reference sequence). This CDR3 has 12 amino acids. V lost 4 bases and J lost 8, with 9 bases in between. In DNA form, the CDR3 reads TGTGCCAGCAGCCTGAGAGGGGATGAGCAGTTCTTC. Amino acids: CASSLRGDEQFF.

Ten or more counts support this clonotype. This chain joins TRBV19 and TRBJ2-3; 9 nucleotides align to TRBD1. This CDR3 has 16 residues. Trimming took 7 bases from V and 6 from J; bases not matched to a gene: 14. Germline V gene sequence: CDR1 LNHDA, CDR2 SQIVND (reference sequence). CDR3 sequence (DNA): TGTGCCAGTACGCCCCCCGGGACAGGGCGCTTGGATACGCAGTATTTT. Protein product: CASTPPGTGRLDTQYF.

This clonotype has at least ten counts. V gene TRBV7-3 combines with J gene TRBJ2-2; D gene unclear. Germline CDR1 and CDR2: SGHTA and FQGTGA. Between the trimmed V and J ends, which lost 4 bases and 4 bases, there was a span of 1 base. The CDR3 length is 11 residues. The CDR3 region has the DNA TGTGCCAGCAGCTCCACCGGGGAGCTGTTTTTT. Translated, it gives CASSSTGELFF.

This clonotype was picked up many times. The chain links TRBV5-1 to TRBJ2-5, with D unresolved. Between the trimmed V and J ends, which lost 3 bases and 1 base, there was a span of 13 bases. Germline CDR1 SGHRS, CDR2 YFSETQ. This CDR3 is 15 amino acids long. CDR3 sequence (DNA): TGCGCCAGCAGCTCGACCTTCCAGATCCAAGAGACCCAGTACTTC. Its translation: CASSSTFQIQETQYF.

This clonotype occurred once. A single base separates this from a much larger clone, so it may be a read error. The chain carries TRBV3-1 and TRBJ1-5; D is undetermined. The CDR3 is 17 amino acids. Per germline, CDR1 LGHDT and CDR2 YNNKEL (reference sequence). Trimming removed 11 bases from V and 1 base from J, with 24 bases in between. The DNA for the CDR3 is TGTGCCTGCTGCCCATACGGACCGCTGGAAAGCAATCAGCCCCAGCATTTT. It translates to CACCPYGPLESNQPQHF.

CDR3 sequence: CSARQPNTEAFF. CDR3 nucleotide sequence: TGCAGTGCAAGACAGCCGAACACTGAAGCTTTCTTT. The chain is built from TRBV20-1 and TRBJ1-1, with D possibly TRBD1 on 5 matching bases. CDR3 length: 12 amino acids. Germline-derived CDR1 and CDR2 are DFQATT and SNEGSKA (reference sequence). Trimming left V 6 bases short and J 1 base short, with 9 bases between.

This clonotype was seen repeatedly, ten times or more. V gene TRBV6-5 combines with J gene TRBJ1-1; D may be TRBD1 (6 bases). This CDR3 has 15 residues. Between the trimmed V and J ends, which lost 5 bases and 0 bases, there was a span of 13 bases. The germline CDR1 and CDR2 sequences are MNHEY and SVGAGI. The CDR3 loop reads CASSRSDSLNTEAFF. The CDR3, as DNA: TGTGCCAGCAGTCGCTCGGACAGCCTGAACACTGAAGCTTTCTTT.

This clonotype was recorded at least ten times. The J gene is TRBJ2-1, the V gene TRBV24-1; no clear D gene. Germline lookup yields CDR1 KGHDR and CDR2 SFDVKD. Trimming pared 7 bases from V and 4 bases from J, leaving 13 bases between. The CDR3 totals 14 residues. CDR3 in DNA: TGTGCCACCAGCAATCCGGACCTATACAATGAGCAGTTCTTC. It is translated as CATSNPDLYNEQFF.

This clonotype was seen at least ten times. This rearrangement joins TRBV28 to TRBJ1-3; the D gene is possibly TRBD1 (5 bases). Between the trimmed V and J ends, which lost 1 base and 3 bases, there was a span of 7 bases. Germline lookup yields CDR1 MDHEN and CDR2 SYDVKM. The CDR3 consists of 14 residues. CDR3 in amino acids: CASSLSGLGNTIYF. CDR3 DNA sequence: TGTGCCAGCAGTTTATCGGGGCTTGGAAACACCATATATTTT.

This clonotype was picked up many times. CDR3 bases: TGTGCCAGCTCTAGGGGGTACAGGGACGAGCAGTACGTC. It specifies CASSRGYRDEQYV. This rearrangement joins TRBV18 to TRBJ2-7, with D possibly TRBD1 on 6 matching bases. The CDR3 is made up of 13 amino acids. Trimming cost V 6 bases and J 5 bases, with 14 bases left between them. Germline CDR1 is KGHSH and CDR2 is LQKENI.

This clonotype was detected many times. The chain links TRBV11-2 to TRBJ2-1; TRBD2 aligns across 9 bases. V trimming: 1 base; J trimming: 8 bases; junction bases outside the gene matches: 6. CDR3 length: 15 residues. The germline V gene has CDR1 SGHAT and CDR2 FQNNGV. The DNA for the CDR3 is TGTGCCAGCAGCTTAGGTCTAGCGGGGAATTATGAGCAGTTCTTC. Translated: CASSLGLAGNYEQFF.

This clonotype was detected many times. The chain combines TRBV5-8 with TRBJ2-6; no reliable D call. The V gene's germline CDR1 is SGHTS and CDR2 YDEGEE. This CDR3 contains 16 residues. Deletions cut 4 bases from V and 0 bases from J, with 11 bases between. The CDR3, as DNA: TGTGCCAGCAGCCCCTCCCAGCACTCTGGGGCCAACGTCCTGACTTTC. Translating it yields CASSPSQHSGANVLTF.